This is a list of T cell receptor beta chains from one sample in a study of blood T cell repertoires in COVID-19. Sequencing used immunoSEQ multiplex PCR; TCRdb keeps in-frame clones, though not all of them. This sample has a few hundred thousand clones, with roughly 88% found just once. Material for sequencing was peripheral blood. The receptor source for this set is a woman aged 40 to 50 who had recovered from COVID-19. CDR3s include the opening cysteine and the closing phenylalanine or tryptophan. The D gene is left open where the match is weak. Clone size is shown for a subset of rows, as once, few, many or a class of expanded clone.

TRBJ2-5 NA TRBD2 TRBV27 CASSRTSGGGRETQYF TGTGCCAGCAGTAGGACCTCGGGGGGGGGAAGAGAGACCCAGTACTTC
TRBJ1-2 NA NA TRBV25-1 CASSSGIYGYTF TGTGCCAGCAGTTCAGGAATCTATGGCTACACCTTC
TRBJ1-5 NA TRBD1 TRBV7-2 CASSPGTGLQPQHF TGTGCCAGCAGCCCGGGGACAGGTCTTCAGCCCCAGCATTTT
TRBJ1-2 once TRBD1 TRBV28 CASSPDRGGYTF TGTGCCAGCAGCCCAGACAGGGGTGGCTACACCTTC
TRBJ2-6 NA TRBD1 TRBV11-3 CASSDTGDRRYSGANVLTF TGTGCCAGCAGCGACACAGGGGACAGGAGATACTCTGGGGCCAACGTCCTGACTTTC
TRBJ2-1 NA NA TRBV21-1 CASSKAKNVRDRRLWEIYNEQFF TGTGCCAGCAGCAAAGCCAAAAACGTGAGAGACAGGAGGTTGTGGGAGATTTACAATGAGCAGTTCTTC
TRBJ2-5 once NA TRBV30 CAWSLTRAETQYF TGTGCCTGGAGTCTCACCCGCGCGGAGACCCAGTACTTC
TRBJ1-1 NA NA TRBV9 CASSVASYTEAFF TGTGCCAGCAGCGTAGCGTCGTACACTGAAGCTTTCTTT
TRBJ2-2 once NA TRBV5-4 CASSLGLTNTGELFF TGTGCCAGCAGCTTGGGACTAACGAACACCGGGGAGCTGTTTTTT
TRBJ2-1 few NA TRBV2 CASKAASSSYNEQFF TGTGCCAGCAAAGCCGCTTCGAGCTCCTACAATGAGCAGTTCTTC
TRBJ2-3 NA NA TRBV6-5 CASSFLGQSTDTQYF TGTGCCAGCAGTTTTCTGGGACAAAGCACAGATACGCAGTATTTT
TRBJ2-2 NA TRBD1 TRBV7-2 CASSWDSDAGELFF TGTGCCAGCAGTTGGGACAGTGACGCCGGGGAGCTGTTTTTT